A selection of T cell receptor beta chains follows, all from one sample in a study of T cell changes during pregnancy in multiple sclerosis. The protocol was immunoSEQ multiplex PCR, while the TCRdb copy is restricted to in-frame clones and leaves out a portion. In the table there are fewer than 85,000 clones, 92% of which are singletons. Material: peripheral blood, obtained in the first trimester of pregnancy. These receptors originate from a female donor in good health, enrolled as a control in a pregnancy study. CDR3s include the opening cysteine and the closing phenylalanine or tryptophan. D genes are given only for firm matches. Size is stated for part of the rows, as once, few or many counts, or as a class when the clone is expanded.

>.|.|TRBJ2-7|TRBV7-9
TGTGCCAGCAGCCCGCCTGACAGCCCAAGTCCCTACGAGCAGTACTTC
CASSPPDSPSPYEQYF
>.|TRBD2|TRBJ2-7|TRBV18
TGTGCCAGCTCACCTCCGGGACTAGCGTTCTACGAGCAGTACTTC
CASSPPGLAFYEQYF
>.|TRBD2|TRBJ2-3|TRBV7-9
TGTGCCAGCAGCGGACTAGCGGGAGCTATGGATACGCAGTATTTT
CASSGLAGAMDTQYF
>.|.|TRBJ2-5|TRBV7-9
TGTGCCAGCAGCTTAGCCGGGGTCGGGGAGACCCAGTACTTC
CASSLAGVGETQYF
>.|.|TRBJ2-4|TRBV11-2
TGTGCCAGCAGCTTTCCGTTGCAGGGAATAGCCAAAAACATTCAGTACTTC
CASSFPLQGIAKNIQYF
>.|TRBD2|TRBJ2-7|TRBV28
TGTGCCAGCAGTTTGACAGGGTGGAGACTAGCGGTCCCCTACGAGCAGTACTTC
CASSLTGWRLAVPYEQYF
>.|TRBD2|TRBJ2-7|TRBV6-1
TGTGCCAGCAGTCCGGGGACTAGCGGGGGTTACGAGCAGTACTTC
CASSPGTSGGYEQYF
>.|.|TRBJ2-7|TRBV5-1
TGCGCCAGCAGCTTGGGTCGGTCGGGTTACGAGCAGTACTTC
CASSLGRSGYEQYF
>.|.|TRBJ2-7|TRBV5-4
TGTGCCAGCAGCTTGGCAGGCCTCTCCTACGAGCAGTACTTC
CASSLAGLSYEQYF
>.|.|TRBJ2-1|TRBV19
TGTGCCAGTAGTATGTCTCTAGCCTACAATGAGCAGTTCTTC
CASSMSLAYNEQFF
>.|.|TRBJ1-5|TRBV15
TGTGCCACCAGCAGAGATACCAGGGGTGTAAATCAGCCCCAGCATTTT
CATSRDTRGVNQPQHF
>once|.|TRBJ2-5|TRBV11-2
TGTGCCAGCAGCTTAGTAGGGTACAGGGCGGAAGGAGAGACCCAGTACTTC
CASSLVGYRAEGETQYF
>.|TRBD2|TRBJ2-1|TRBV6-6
TGTGCCAGCAGTTACTCGGGGCGGGAGATCGACAATGAGCAGTTCTTC
CASSYSGREIDNEQFF
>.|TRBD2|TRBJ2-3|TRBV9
TGTGCCAGCAGCGCCGATACTAGCGGGAGGGTGGCAGATACGCAGTATTTT
CASSADTSGRVADTQYF
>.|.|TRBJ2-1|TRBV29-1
TGCAGCGTTGACTTAGCTTTACCCCCCAATGAGCAGTTCTTC
CSVDLALPPNEQFF
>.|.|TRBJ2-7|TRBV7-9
TGTGCCAGCAGCTTAGCGCGGGGCGAGCAGTACTTC
CASSLARGEQYF
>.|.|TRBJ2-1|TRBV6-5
TGTGCCAGCAGCCCCCTGACAGACTACAATGAGCAGTTCTTC
CASSPLTDYNEQFF
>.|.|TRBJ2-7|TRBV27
TGTGCCAGCAGTTTATCGAGCGGCTACGAGCAGTACTTC
CASSLSSGYEQYF
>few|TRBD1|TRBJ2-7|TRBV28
TGTGCCAGCAGTTGGACAGGGTCTTACGAGCAGTACTTC
CASSWTGSYEQYF
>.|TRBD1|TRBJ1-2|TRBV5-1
TGCGCCAGCAGCTTGACCCGGACAGGGGTTTATGGCTACACCTTC
CASSLTRTGVYGYTF
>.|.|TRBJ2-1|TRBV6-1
TGTGCCAGCAGTGTTGGGGAGTTCTCGGCCAATGAGCAGTTCTTC
CASSVGEFSANEQFF
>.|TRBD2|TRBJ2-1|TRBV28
TGTGCCAGCAGTACCCCGACTAGCGGGAGTCGGAATGAGCAGTTCTTC
CASSTPTSGSRNEQFF
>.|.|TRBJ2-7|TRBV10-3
TGTGCCATCAGTGATCAAGTAACCGGGAAGAGCTCCTACGAGCAGTACTTC
CAISDQVTGKSSYEQYF
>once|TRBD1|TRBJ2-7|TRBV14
TGTGCCAGCAGCCAAGGGGACAGGCTTCCGCAGTACTTC
CASSQGDRLPQYF
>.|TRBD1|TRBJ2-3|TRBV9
TGTGCCAGCAGCGCAAGCTATGGGACAGGGGGAGCAGATACGCAGTATTTT
CASSASYGTGGADTQYF
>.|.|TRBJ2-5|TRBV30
TGTGCCTGGAGTGGTATCTCGAGGGAGACCCAGTACTTC
CAWSGISRETQYF
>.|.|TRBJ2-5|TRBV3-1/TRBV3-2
TGTGCCACACAAGAGACCCAGTACTTC
CATQETQYF
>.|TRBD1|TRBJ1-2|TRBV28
TGTGCCAGCAGTTCCCCCGGGACAGTCTATGACTACACCTTC
CASSSPGTVYDYTF
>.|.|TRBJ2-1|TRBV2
TGTGCCAGCAGTGAAGAGAGGGATGTCGACAATGAGCAGTTCTTC
CASSEERDVDNEQFF
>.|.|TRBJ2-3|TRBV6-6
TGTGCCAGCAGTTTCGGGTGGCAGACTAGCACAGATACGCAGTATTTT
CASSFGWQTSTDTQYF
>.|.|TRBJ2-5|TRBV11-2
TGTGCCAGCAGCTACCAGGGGGGCGGCAAACAAGAGACCCAGTACTTC
CASSYQGGGKQETQYF
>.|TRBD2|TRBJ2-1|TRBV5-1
TGCGCCAGCAGCCTTGGCGGGACTAGGGGGGGAGCGCAGTTCTTC
CASSLGGTRGGAQFF
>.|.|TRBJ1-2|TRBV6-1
TGTGCCAGCAATACAGGGTTCGGAGGTAACTATGGCTACACCTTC
CASNTGFGGNYGYTF
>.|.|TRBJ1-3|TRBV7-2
TGTGCCAGCAGCTTAGTGTCAGGGTTTGATGGAAACACCATATATTTT
CASSLVSGFDGNTIYF
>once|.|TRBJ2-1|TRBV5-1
TGCGCCAGCAGCTTGAGCGCCGAAGAGCAGTTCTTC
CASSLSAEEQFF
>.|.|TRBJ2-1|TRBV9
TGTGCCAGCAGCGTAGGCAGCGGGACAGGTAATGAGCAGTTCTTC
CASSVGSGTGNEQFF
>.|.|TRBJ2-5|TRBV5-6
TGTGCCAGCAGCTTGGGGCAGCAAGAGACCCAGTACTTC
CASSLGQQETQYF
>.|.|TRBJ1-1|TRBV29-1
TGCAGCGCCGGACATGCTTCCACTGAAGCTTTCTTT
CSAGHASTEAFF
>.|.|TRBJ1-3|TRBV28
TGTGCCAGCAGTACACTGACAGAAAGCTCTGGAAACACCATATATTTT
CASSTLTESSGNTIYF
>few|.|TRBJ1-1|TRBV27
TGTGCCAGCAGTTACCTGACAGGTAACACTGAAGCTTTCTTT
CASSYLTGNTEAFF
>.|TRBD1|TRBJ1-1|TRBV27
TGTGCCAGCAGTTTGTCACAGGGGTATACTGAAGCTTTCTTT
CASSLSQGYTEAFF
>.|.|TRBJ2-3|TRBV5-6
TGTGCCAGCAGCTTGGAACAGCGGTGGGGCACAGATACGCAGTATTTT
CASSLEQRWGTDTQYF
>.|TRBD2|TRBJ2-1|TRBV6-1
TGTGCCAGCAGCGAACTTCACCGGGAGGCCGAGCAGTTCTTC
CASSELHREAEQFF
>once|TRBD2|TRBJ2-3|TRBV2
TGTGCCAGCAGTGAGAGAATAGCGGGATTCACAGATACGCAGTATTTT
CASSERIAGFTDTQYF
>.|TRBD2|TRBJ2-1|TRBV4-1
TGCGCCAGCAGCCCACTAGCGGGAGTTACCAATGAGCAGTTCTTC
CASSPLAGVTNEQFF
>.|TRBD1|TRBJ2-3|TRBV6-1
TGTGCCAGCAAGGGGACAGGACCCACAGATACGCAGTATTTT
CASKGTGPTDTQYF
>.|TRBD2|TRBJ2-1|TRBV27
TGTGCCAGCAGCCTCCTGGGGCGGGAGGTGAGTGAGCAGTTCTTC
CASSLLGREVSEQFF
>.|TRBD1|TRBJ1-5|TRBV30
TGTGCCTGGACGTGGGGGGACAGGGAGCATCAGCCCCAGCATTTT
CAWTWGDREHQPQHF
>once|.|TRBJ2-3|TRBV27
TGTGCCAGCAGTCTCCTACCGGGACAAACGCAGTATTTT
CASSLLPGQTQYF
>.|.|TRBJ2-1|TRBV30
TGTGCCTGGAGTCCACCTCCCGGGATTGGGCGGTTCCCCAGCAATGAGCAGTTCTTC
CAWSPPPGIGRFPSNEQFF
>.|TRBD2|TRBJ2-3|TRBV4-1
TGCGCCAGCAGCCTCGGACTAGCGGGCTTTAGCACAGATACGCAGTATTTT
CASSLGLAGFSTDTQYF
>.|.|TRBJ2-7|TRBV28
TGTGCCAGCAGTTTGGGGGAAGGGGGCTACGAGCAGTACTTC
CASSLGEGGYEQYF
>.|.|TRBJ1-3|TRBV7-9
TGTGCCAGCAGCTTAGGAGAGGGGGAGTACACCATATATTTT
CASSLGEGEYTIYF
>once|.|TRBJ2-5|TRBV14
TGTGCCAGCAGCCCCGGAGATTACAAAGAGACCCAGTACTTC
CASSPGDYKETQYF
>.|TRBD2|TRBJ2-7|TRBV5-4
TGTGCCAGCAGCTTGGGTAGCGGGGCGTACGAGCAGTACTTC
CASSLGSGAYEQYF
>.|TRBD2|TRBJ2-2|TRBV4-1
TGCGCCAGCAGCCAAATACGGGAGGCCCTGTTTTTT
CASSQIREALFF
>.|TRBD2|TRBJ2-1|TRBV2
TGTGCCAGCCAAGGGACTAGCGGGAGGGCCGGCAATGAGCAGTTCTTC
CASQGTSGRAGNEQFF
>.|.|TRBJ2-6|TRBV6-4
TGTGCCAGCAGTCCCACAATGATCTCTGGGGCCAACGTCCTGACTTTC
CASSPTMISGANVLTF
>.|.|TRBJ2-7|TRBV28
TGTGCCAGCAGTACAATGTCGGGAGCATACGAGCAGTACTTC
CASSTMSGAYEQYF
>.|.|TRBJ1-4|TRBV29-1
TGCAGCGTTGGCACCTCAGGTGGAAAACTGTTTTTT
CSVGTSGGKLFF